What follows describes a single TCR beta chain. The antigen is unknown. Germline loops: CDR1 MRHNA, CDR2 SNTAGT. The CDR3 contains 8 residues. This sample is drawn from a study of beta chain features in type 1 diabetes. About the research overall: On cell yields, gender and age, patients and healthy donors were similar.

Reverse transcribing all isolated RNA meant expressed TCRB transcripts were sequenced. Samples of naive, central memory and regulatory T cells yielded a mean of around 3.7 million reads. Some clones are missing from TCRdb's copy, which holds only in-frame ones; the method was immunoSEQ multiplex PCR. The sample contains under 400,000 clones, around 15% of which appear only once. Notes on the study in general: Fewer insertions but more deletions were seen at VDJ junctions in type 1 diabetes patients.

A CD45RO/CCR7/CD25/CD127/CD95/CD27 panel sorted naive, central memory, regulatory and stem cell-like memory CD4+ cells. The chain links TRBV6-4 to TRBJ2-7; tentative D call: TRBD1 (6 bases). The sample was central memory CD4+ T cells from blood. The origin of this receptor is a man in his thirties or forties in good health. The DNA of the CDR3 is TGTGCCAGCAGGCAGGGGCATGTC. As protein: CASRQGHV.